The 11 T cell receptor beta chains reported below all come from one sample, sequenced in a study of control samples from healthy donors and cancer patients. The assay was immunoSEQ multiplex PCR, and TCRdb's table has in-frame clones only and misses some. The sample records around 94,000 clones, 75% to 95% being singletons. Specimen: blood. These receptors were obtained from a woman aged 18-29 years in good health.

V gene TRBV10-2 combines with J gene TRBJ2-2, with D maybe TRBD2 (5 bases). The germline V gene encodes CDR1 WSHSY and CDR2 SAAADI. The CDR3 is 15 residues long. Deletions cut 2 bases from V and 4 bases from J, with 11 bases between. Here the CDR3 DNA reads TGCGCCAGCAGTGAGCCAGTGAGGGTCACCGGGGAGCTGTTTTTT. Translated, it gives CASSEPVRVTGELFF.

The V and J genes are TRBV24-1 and TRBJ1-5; TRBD1 aligns across 9 bases. The CDR3 runs to 19 residues. Germline V gene lookup returns CDR1 KGHDR and CDR2 SFDVKD. J gave up 4 bases and V 5 bases, and 17 bases lay outside the gene matches. As DNA, the CDR3 is TGTGCCACCAGTGCAGGGATATCAAAGACAGGGGGAAGGAATCAGCCCCAGCATTTT. This translates into CATSAGISKTGGRNQPQHF.

This clone was recorded once. J is TRBJ1-6 and V is TRBV25-1; the D is unclear. Germline V gene sequence: CDR1 MGHDK, CDR2 SYGVNS. The ends were cut back, 4 bases at V and 10 bases at J, with 8 bases in the middle. The CDR3 consists of 12 residues. This CDR3 is CASSAGLSPLHF. For the CDR3, the DNA is TGTGCCAGCAGTGCCGGACTGTCACCCCTCCACTTT.

The chain is built from TRBV25-1 and TRBJ2-6; D unresolved. The CDR3 has 12 amino acids. In germline, CDR1 is MGHDK, CDR2 SYGVNS. The V end lost 8 bases, the J end lost 3 bases, and 5 bases lay between the germline ends. CDR3 sequence reads: CASEVGANVLTF. The CDR3 DNA reads TGTGCCAGCGAGGTTGGGGCCAACGTCCTGACTTTC. Using reference TRBV25-1 and TRBJ2-6 for the parts outside the CDR3, the full variable domain is EADIYQTPRYLVIGTGKKITLECSQTMGHDKMYWYQQDPGMELHLIHYSYGVNSTEKGDLSSESTVSRIRTEHFPLTLESARPSHTSQYLCASEVGANVLTFGAGSRLTVL.

The V and J genes are TRBV6-6 and TRBJ2-3, with no clear D. The CDR3 runs 13 residues. The V end was cut by 8 bases, the J end by 7 bases, with 16 bases between. Germline lookup yields CDR1 MNHNY and CDR2 SVGAGI (reference sequence). DNA for the CDR3: TGTGCCAGCGGTCCTTCGGCCTTAAATACGCAGTATTTT. Encoded protein: CASGPSALNTQYF.

The V call is TRBV6-1, the J call TRBJ1-5; D is undetermined. The V end was cut by 3 bases, the J end by 4 bases, with 7 bases between. The V gene's germline CDR1 is MNHNS and CDR2 SASEGT. This CDR3 region has 13 residues. The DNA of the CDR3 is TGTGCCAGCAGTGATTTCAGGAATCAGCCCCAGCATTTT. Its protein product is CASSDFRNQPQHF.

In its sample, this clone was seen once. The rearrangement links TRBV2 to TRBJ1-5, with D perhaps matching TRBD1 (5 bases). This CDR3 is 15 amino acids long. The germline V gene encodes CDR1 SNHLY and CDR2 FYNNEI. V was pared by 1 base and J by 5 bases, with 12 bases between. CDR3 nucleotides: TGTGCCAGCAGTGAAGAATCGGGGGGGGATCAGCCCCAGCATTTT. As protein: CASSEESGGDQPQHF.

This chain uses TRBV27 with TRBJ1-2; D perhaps matches TRBD1 (5 bases). Trimming pared 4 bases from V and 6 bases from J, leaving 24 bases between. Germline CDR1 is MNHEY and CDR2 is SMNVEV (reference sequence). The CDR3 extends over 17 amino acids. The DNA for the CDR3 is TGTGCCAGCAGTTCGACTCACCCTTCAGGGATCGGAAATGGCTACACCTTC. It yields the protein CASSSTHPSGIGNGYTF.

The chain combines TRBV7-7 with TRBJ2-5; 7 bases align to TRBD1. J gave up 5 bases and V 4 bases, and 4 bases lay outside the gene matches. This CDR3 is 13 amino acids long. In germline, CDR1 is SSHAT, CDR2 FNYEAQ (reference sequence). CDR3 sequence: CASSSGQRETQYF. DNA of the CDR3: TGTGCCAGCAGCTCGGGACAGAGGGAGACCCAGTACTTC.

The chain recombines TRBV2 with TRBJ2-3; 9 nucleotides match TRBD2. This CDR3 has 14 amino acids. Germline trimming cut 5 bases from V and 3 bases from J; bases unmatched to any gene: 3. The V gene's germline CDR1 is SNHLY and CDR2 FYNNEI. In DNA, the CDR3 is TGTGCCAGCAGTACCGCGGGGGGGACAGATACGCAGTATTTT. Translating it yields CASSTAGGTDTQYF.

The chain recombines TRBV6-5 with TRBJ2-7; D perhaps matches TRBD2 (5 bases). This CDR3 contains 14 residues. V dropped 0 bases and J dropped 1 base, with 7 bases sitting between them. Germline V gene sequence: CDR1 MNHEY, CDR2 SVGAGI. The CDR3 region is CASSYSEDSYEQYF. The CDR3 nucleotides read TGTGCCAGCAGTTACTCGGAGGATTCCTACGAGCAGTACTTC.